Listed below are T cell receptor beta chains from one sample, sequenced in a study of blood T cells in healthy people across ages. MiXCR was run by TCRdb on the 5' RACE reads, yielding one entry per CDR3 protein. The table records more than 1,000,000 distinct CDR3 sequences, less than 25% of them present only once. The sample also formed part of further work on T cells of mothers and their children.

The specimen sequenced was blood. The receptors were gathered from a girl aged 2 to 9 in good health. CDR3s include the opening cysteine and the closing phenylalanine or tryptophan. Each record gives: CDR3 length, V gene, D gene, CDR3 protein. D genes are given only for firm matches.

15 | TRBV29-1 | TRBD2 | CSVGNVAGDRYEQYF
11 | TRBV29-1 | TRBD2 | CSVKGLNEQYF
15 | TRBV5-1 | TRBD2 | CASGREGWRQETQYF
19 | TRBV5-1 | - | CASSLVGVDTATDTYEQYF
18 | TRBV4-1 | TRBD2 | CASSQTVRREWLADTQYF
15 | TRBV12-3/TRBV12-4 | TRBD2 | CASSPSGGLKETQYF
14 | TRBV27 | TRBD2 | CASSFGTSNYEQHF
13 | TRBV5-1 | - | CASSSGQGYGYTF
14 | TRBV11-2 | TRBD2 | CASSPPGLSDTQYF
14 | TRBV6-5 | - | CASSYSKSEGTQYF
11 | TRBV12-3/TRBV12-4 | - | CASGINYGYPF
14 | TRBV7-2 | - | CASSTPGTDYEQYF
13 | TRBV12-3/TRBV12-4 | - | CASSPTTSETQYF
15 | TRBV7-3 | TRBD2 | CASSATGTSLHEQFF
15 | TRBV12-3/TRBV12-4 | - | CASSVTGSKGNEQFF
13 | TRBV24-1 | - | CATSDFTVHTQYF
13 | TRBV6-5 | TRBD1 | CAVQPAGGYEQYF
13 | TRBV6-6 | - | CASSFTLTGELFF
17 | TRBV12-3/TRBV12-4 | TRBD2 | CASSFGGGILRTDTQYF
14 | TRBV5-1 | - | CASRIQNRANVLTF
12 | TRBV29-1 | - | CSVEDSRYEQYF
15 | TRBV12-3/TRBV12-4 | - | CASSPNRESNQPQHF
15 | TRBV2 | - | CASSDTVTLYETQYF
13 | TRBV12-3/TRBV12-4 | - | CASSFKVAGGTFF
14 | TRBV5-1 | TRBD2 | CASSIGLVEGTQYF
16 | TRBV3-1 | - | CASSREERTEQETQYF
14 | TRBV6-5 | - | CASSPSTAEETQYF
13 | TRBV2 | - | CASSEAGGREQYF
14 | TRBV7-9 | - | CASSFRMTNYGYTF
11 | TRBV3-1 | - | CASSQVHEQFF
17 | TRBV9 | TRBD2 | CASSVPSSGGSLNEQFF
15 | TRBV13 | - | CASSQWALAKNIQYF
14 | TRBV28 | TRBD1 | CASSFKGGWSTQYF
15 | TRBV7-8 | TRBD1 | CASSLDRDVYGIQYF
14 | TRBV20-1 | - | CSAGTNSLPMGYTF
15 | TRBV12-3/TRBV12-4 | - | CASSPTRVPGNEQFF